The 27 T cell receptor beta chains below come from one sample, sequenced in a study of CD8+ T cells in alopecia areata. cDNA reverse transcribed from extracted RNA served as the sequencing template. Using immunoSEQ multiplex PCR, the repertoire was profiled, and TCRdb retains in-frame clones only, with some absent. The profile covers around 20,000 clones, none occurring a single time. Combined cutaneous lymph node cells underwent sorting by CD4, CD8alpha, NKG2D, NKG2ACE and additional markers. The sequenced material came from CD8+ T cells sorted from a lymph node. Receptors originate from a C3H/HeJ mouse with alopecia areata. The strain bears MHC haplotype H2-k.

This clone was seen many times. Any gene name here is a mouse gene name. The sequenced fragment ends 4 residues before the CDR3 boundary, so the rest is inferred from the germline J gene. This sequence joins TRBV31 and TRBJ2-3; 8 nucleotides align to TRBD2. This CDR3 comprises 14 residues. Losses at the gene ends were 3 bases for V and 0 bases for J; bases not matched to a gene: 2. Germline CDR1 reads GKSSPN; CDR2 reads SITVG. The CDR3 protein is CAWSRDWSAETLYF. Partial CDR3 DNA: TGTGCCTGGAGCCGGGACTGGAGTGCAGAA.

Regarding this clone: The listed genes are named as in mouse. The observed sequence ends 4 residues before the CDR3 terminus, with the missing tail filled in from the germline J gene. V is TRBV1 and J is TRBJ2-7; 12 bases align to TRBD2. In germline, CDR1 is NSQYPW, CDR2 LRSPGD (reference sequence). The CDR3 contains 16 residues. The CDR3 sequence is CTCSAYTGTGGYEQYF. Incomplete CDR3 DNA: TGCACCTGCAGTGCCTATACCGGGACTGGGGGGTAT.

Points on this clone: Gene names and germline match the mouse. The sequence runs out 4 residues before the end of the CDR3; the remainder is reconstructed from the germline J gene. This chain links TRBV13-2 with TRBJ2-5, with D possibly matching TRBD1 (5 bases). The CDR3 is 14 amino acids. The germline gives CDR1 NNHNN, CDR2 SYGAGS (reference sequence). The part of the CDR3 DNA that was read is TGTGCCAGCGGTGATGAGGGGAGGGGAGAC. Its translation: CASGDEGRGD. The whole CDR3 is CASGDEGRGDTQYF.

As to this clone: The gene symbols are mouse symbols. The CDR3 end is not reached by the read, which stops 4 residues before it; the germline J gene fills it in. The V gene is TRBV17, the J gene TRBJ1-4; weak D call: TRBD1 (6 bases). The CDR3 consists of 14 residues. V gave up 3 bases and J gave up 4 bases, with 9 bases separating them. Germline V gene sequence: CDR1 MNHDT, CDR2 YYDKIL. CDR3 bases read: TGTGCTAGCAGTAGTGGGACAAACAACGAA. It codes for CASSSGTNNE. The CDR3 as a whole reads CASSSGTNNERLFF.

This clone turned up a few times. Each gene name is a mouse one. The read falls 4 residues short of the CDR3 end, and the missing part is taken from the germline J gene. The rearrangement links TRBV1 to TRBJ2-1; weak D call: TRBD1 (6 bases). The length of the CDR3 is 14 residues. CDR1 and CDR2 from the germline V gene are NSQYPW and LRSPGD (reference sequence). Trimming removed 5 bases at V and 4 bases at J, with 12 bases between. CDR3 amino acids: CTCSSPGQYAEQFF. The sequenced CDR3 bases are TGCACCTGCAGTTCACCGGGACAATATGCT.

This clone has just a few counts. Gene names are mouse gene names. Sequencing ends 4 residues short of the CDR3 end; the germline J gene provides the rest. The chain joins TRBV13-1 to TRBJ2-7, with 11 bases lining up with TRBD2. The CDR3 length is 14 residues. The V gene's germline CDR1 is NSHNY and CDR2 SYGAGN. Trimming removed 2 bases from V and 3 bases from J; junction bases left unmatched: 1. Incomplete CDR3 DNA: TGTGCCAGCAGTGACGACTGGGGGGGCTAT. Its translation: CASSDDWGGY. The entire CDR3 reads CASSDDWGGYEQYF.

This clone was detected many times. Here the gene names and germline are mouse. The read falls 4 residues short of the CDR3 end, and the missing part is taken from the germline J gene. This chain links TRBV19 with TRBJ2-1; 8 nucleotides line up with TRBD2. The ends lost 2 bases at V and 3 bases at J; junction bases unmatched: 1. CDR1 is FNHDT, CDR2 SITEND, per germline (reference sequence). The CDR3 loop spans 14 amino acids. Partial CDR3 DNA: TGTGCCAGCAGTATGACTGGGGTCTATGCT. Protein: CASSMTGVYA. The whole CDR3 is CASSMTGVYAEQFF.

This clone appeared a few times. Germline and genes: mouse. The DNA read from the CDR3 is TGTGCTAGCAACAGGGGAACA. This sequence encodes CASNRGT. The entire CDR3 is CASNRGTEVFF. The genes are TRBV17 and TRBJ1-1, with TRBD1 identical over 7 bases. The read halts 4 residues ahead of the CDR3 end, with the missing end drawn from the germline J gene. In germline, CDR1 is MNHDT, CDR2 YYDKIL. CDR3 length equals 11 residues.

Points on this clone: Gene names refer to mouse genes. The read comes to an end 4 residues before the CDR3 does, leaving the germline J gene to fill in the end. This specimen includes other DNA sequences encoding the same CDR3. The chain uses TRBV31 and TRBJ2-5; D possibly corresponds to TRBD2 (6 bases). This CDR3 contains 13 residues. The V gene lost 0 bases and the J gene lost 2 bases, with 6 bases spanning the gap. Germline lookup yields CDR1 GKSSPN and CDR2 SITVG. This chain's CDR3 is CAWSLLGQDTQYF. Partial CDR3 DNA: TGTGCCTGGAGTCTACTGGGCCAAGAC.

This clone showed up many times. Any gene name here is a mouse gene name. The read terminates 4 residues ahead of where the CDR3 ends, so the germline J gene completes it. J is TRBJ2-5 and V is TRBV1; no firm D call. This CDR3 has 12 residues. In germline, CDR1 is NSQYPW, CDR2 LRSPGD (reference sequence). CDR3 DNA (partial): TGCACCTGCAGTGCGAGGGAAGAC. This gives the protein CTCSARED. The entire CDR3 sequence reads CTCSAREDTQYF. Supplemented by reference TRBV1 and TRBJ2-5, the full variable domain reads VTLLEQNPRWRLVPRGQAVNLRCILKNSQYPWMSWYQQDLQKQLQWLFTLRSPGDKEVKSLPGADYLATRVTDTELRLQVANMSQGRTLYCTCSAREDTQYFGPGTRLLVL.

This clone has only a few counts. The gene names given are mouse names. The read halts 4 residues ahead of the CDR3 end, with the missing end drawn from the germline J gene. The rearrangement uses TRBV1 and TRBJ1-4, with 9 nucleotides matching TRBD1. The CDR3 has 15 residues. The germline CDR1 and CDR2 sequences are NSQYPW and LRSPGD (reference sequence). J was trimmed by 4 bases and V by 3 bases; bases with no gene match: 3. The covered CDR3 bases are TGCACCTGCAGTGCCTGGGACAGGGTCAACGAA. Encoded protein: CTCSAWDRVNE. The entire CDR3 sequence reads CTCSAWDRVNERLFF.

As for this clone: Genes and germline come from the mouse. The read terminates 4 residues before the CDR3 end, so the remaining end is supplied by the germline J gene. The chain links TRBV1 to TRBJ2-1; 14 nucleotides line up with TRBD2. From germline, CDR1 is NSQYPW and CDR2 LRSPGD (reference sequence). Losses at the gene ends were 4 bases for V and 6 bases for J; bases not matched to a gene: 2. The CDR3 loop spans 15 amino acids. The sequenced CDR3 bases are TGCACCTGCAGTGGGGGACTGGGGGGGCTTGCT. Translating it yields CTCSGGLGGLA. The entire CDR3 sequence reads CTCSGGLGGLAEQFF.

This clone has at least ten counts. All gene names here are mouse names. The CDR3 end falls 4 residues outside the read, so it is completed with the germline J gene. The chain recombines TRBV1 with TRBJ2-5, with TRBD2 matching 8 bases. The CDR3 runs to 15 residues. CDR1 is NSQYPW, CDR2 LRSPGD, per germline (reference sequence). V lost 1 base to trimming and J lost 2 bases; unmatched junction nucleotides: 2. CDR3 DNA (partial): TGCACCTGCAGTGCAGCAGGACTGGGCCAAGAC. Its translation: CTCSAAGLGQD. The full CDR3 protein is CTCSAAGLGQDTQYF.

For this clone: Mouse germline and gene names are used. The read ends 4 residues early relative to the CDR3; the germline J gene fills the gap. This chain connects TRBV17 to TRBJ2-3; 10 nucleotides agree with TRBD2. In germline, CDR1 is MNHDT, CDR2 YYDKIL. This CDR3 comprises 15 residues. Trimming at V came to 5 bases and at J to 1 base, leaving 3 bases not matched to a gene. The CDR3 loop is CASSPLGGGAETLYF. The sequenced part of the CDR3 DNA is TGTGCTAGCAGTCCACTGGGGGGGGGTGCAGAA.

This clone came up many times. The gene symbols are mouse symbols. The read falls 4 residues short of the CDR3 end, and the missing part is taken from the germline J gene. The rearrangement joins TRBV13-3 to TRBJ2-3; D is possibly TRBD1 (5 bases). V was trimmed by 2 bases and J by 4 bases, leaving 11 bases between them. This CDR3 spans 14 amino acids. In germline, CDR1 is NNHDY, CDR2 SYVADS. The CDR3: CASSETQDPETLYF. Incomplete CDR3 DNA: TGTGCCAGCAGTGAAACACAGGACCCAGAA.

A remark on this clone: Gene names denote mouse genes. The read terminates 4 residues ahead of where the CDR3 ends, so the germline J gene completes it. The chain is built from TRBV13-3 and TRBJ2-2; 7 bases align to TRBD1. This CDR3 contains 15 residues. Germline V lookup: CDR1 NNHDY, CDR2 SYVADS. J was trimmed by 0 bases and V by 3 bases; bases with no gene match: 2. The CDR3 region is CASSGDSANTGQLYF. CDR3 DNA, as far as it was read: TGTGCCAGCAGTGGGGACAGTGCAAACACCGGG. The whole variable domain, remainder taken from reference TRBV13-3 and TRBJ2-2, is EAAVTQSPRSKVAVTGGKVTLSCHQTNNHDYMYWYRQDTGHGLRLIHYSYVADSTEKGDIPDGYKASRPSQENFSLILELASLSQTAVYFCASSGDSANTGQLYFGEGSKLTVL.

On this clone: Gene names follow the mouse nomenclature. The read ends 4 residues before the CDR3 terminus; that terminus is restored from the germline J gene. V and J are TRBV19 and TRBJ2-3; D might be TRBD1 (5 bases). The CDR3 consists of 12 residues. The germline CDR1 and CDR2 sequences are FNHDT and SITEND (reference sequence). The V end was cut by 4 bases, the J end by 4 bases, with 7 bases between. CDR3: CASSRQSETLYF. The covered CDR3 bases are TGTGCCAGCAGTCGACAGTCAGAA.

This clone was counted only a few times. Germline and genes: mouse. Read sequence stops 4 residues before the CDR3 end, and the germline J gene provides the missing end. J is TRBJ2-7 and V is TRBV13-2; 10 nucleotides agree with TRBD1. This CDR3 region has 15 residues. The V gene's germline CDR1 is NNHNN and CDR2 SYGAGS (reference sequence). The CDR3 DNA, read in part, is TGTGCCAGCGGTGCTGCTGACAGGGGGCGGGAT. Its translation: CASGAADRGRD. The full CDR3 reads CASGAADRGRDEQYF.

A note on this clone: Each gene name is a mouse one. Read coverage stops 4 residues before the CDR3 terminus; the germline J gene supplies the remainder. This chain connects TRBV19 to TRBJ2-1; D remains unclear. Germline CDR1 FNHDT, CDR2 SITEND (reference sequence). Trimming stripped 0 bases from V and 0 bases from J, with 4 bases between. There are 14 residues in the CDR3. Partial CDR3 DNA: TGTGCCAGCAGTATAGTAGGTAACTATGCT. It is translated as CASSIVGNYA. The whole CDR3 protein reads CASSIVGNYAEQFF.

This clone was seen repeatedly, ten times or more. The gene names given are mouse names. The read halts 4 residues ahead of the CDR3 end, with the missing end drawn from the germline J gene. This chain connects TRBV17 to TRBJ2-7, with TRBD1 identical over 10 bases. The CDR3 contains 14 residues. V lost 1 base, J lost 3 bases, and 0 bases stayed unmatched. Germline V gene lookup returns CDR1 MNHDT and CDR2 YYDKIL. CDR3 loop: CASSRGTGGYEQYF. The sequenced part of the CDR3 DNA is TGTGCTAGCAGTAGAGGGACAGGGGGCTAT. Looking up the rest from reference TRBV17 and TRBJ2-7 gives the full variable domain: DTTVKQNPRYKLARVGKPVNLICSQTMNHDTMYWYQKKPNQAPKLLLFYYDKILNREADTFEKFQSSRPNNSFCSLYIGSAGLEYSAMYLCASSRGTGGYEQYFGPGTRLTVL.

In its sample, this clone was seen many times. The germline and genes are mouse ones. The sequenced fragment ends 4 residues before the CDR3 boundary, so the rest is inferred from the germline J gene. This rearrangement joins TRBV1 to TRBJ2-1; TRBD1 might be the D (6 bases). Germline values: CDR1 NSQYPW, CDR2 LRSPGD (reference sequence). The CDR3 runs to 16 residues. V was trimmed by 0 bases and J by 1 base, leaving 10 bases between them. The part of the CDR3 DNA that was read is TGCACCTGCAGTGCAGATCCGGGACAAAACTATGCT. Its protein is CTCSADPGQNYA. The whole CDR3 is CTCSADPGQNYAEQFF. The full variable domain, completed using reference TRBV1 and TRBJ2-1, is VTLLEQNPRWRLVPRGQAVNLRCILKNSQYPWMSWYQQDLQKQLQWLFTLRSPGDKEVKSLPGADYLATRVTDTELRLQVANMSQGRTLYCTCSADPGQNYAEQFFGPGTRLTVL.

This clone appeared many times. Genes here carry mouse names. The read is 4 residues too short to cover the CDR3 end, so that end is filled in from the germline J gene. The chain is built from TRBV19 and TRBJ1-4; D unresolved. Germline values: CDR1 FNHDT, CDR2 SITEND (reference sequence). V was clipped by 1 base and J by 0 bases, with 4 bases between them. The CDR3 covers 14 residues. CDR3 residues: CASSIQISNERLFF. Incomplete CDR3 DNA: TGTGCCAGCAGTATACAGATTTCCAACGAA.

Ten or more counts support this clone. Here the gene names and germline are mouse. The read stops 4 residues short of the end of the CDR3; the missing end is completed from the germline J gene. The chain carries TRBV13-1 and TRBJ2-2; D is unclear. V dropped 0 bases and J dropped 2 bases, with 8 bases sitting between them. The CDR3 contains 15 residues. Germline V gives CDR1 NSHNY, CDR2 SYGAGN. The CDR3 reads CASSDAAINTGQLYF. The sequenced part of the CDR3 DNA is TGTGCCAGCAGTGATGCAGCAATTAACACCGGG.

This clone was detected a few times. The gene names here belong to mouse. The CDR3 end lies 4 residues beyond the end of the read and is filled in from the germline J gene. The chain combines TRBV13-1 with TRBJ2-7; D possibly corresponds to TRBD2 (6 bases). The CDR3 spans 14 residues. Trimming took 1 base from V and 2 from J, leaving 10 bases between them. The germline gives CDR1 NSHNY, CDR2 SYGAGN. CDR3 bases read: TGTGCCAGCAGTGATAAGCACTGGGCCTAT. Its protein is CASSDKHWAY. The whole CDR3 is CASSDKHWAYEQYF.

This clone was detected ten times or more. The genes and germline here are from mouse. The read gets to within 4 residues of the CDR3 end, and the germline J gene fills in the rest. The V and J genes are TRBV13-3 and TRBJ1-1, with 7 bases fitting TRBD1. V trimming: 7 bases; J trimming: 2 bases; junction bases outside the gene matches: 8. This CDR3 contains 14 residues. Germline V gene lookup returns CDR1 NNHDY and CDR2 SYVADS. Incomplete CDR3 DNA: TGTGCCAGCCTTCCGGGACAGACTAACACA. It yields the protein CASLPGQTNT. In full, the CDR3 reads CASLPGQTNTEVFF.

In this sample, this clone turned up a few times. Mouse names are used for the genes. The sequenced fragment ends 4 residues before the CDR3 boundary, so the rest is inferred from the germline J gene. The J gene is TRBJ2-4, the V gene TRBV13-1; the D gene is possibly TRBD1 (7 bases). The germline V gene has CDR1 NSHNY and CDR2 SYGAGN. The ends were cut back, 1 base at V and 2 bases at J, with 8 bases in the middle. The CDR3 has 14 amino acids. The CDR3 loop reads CASSDRGLQNTLYF. Partial CDR3 DNA: TGTGCCAGCAGTGATAGGGGGCTTCAAAAC.

As concerns this clone: Genes here carry mouse names. The CDR3 is cut off 4 residues early in the read; its end comes from the germline J gene. The V gene is TRBV1, the J gene TRBJ1-4; D gene unclear. Germline V gene data show CDR1 as NSQYPW and CDR2 as LRSPGD (reference sequence). The CDR3 runs 17 residues. V lost 0 bases to trimming and J lost 0 bases, with 11 bases between them. Incomplete CDR3 DNA: TGCACCTGCAGTGCAGAAAACAGCATTATTTCCAACGAA. Translated, it gives CTCSAENSIISNE. The whole CDR3 region reads CTCSAENSIISNERLFF.